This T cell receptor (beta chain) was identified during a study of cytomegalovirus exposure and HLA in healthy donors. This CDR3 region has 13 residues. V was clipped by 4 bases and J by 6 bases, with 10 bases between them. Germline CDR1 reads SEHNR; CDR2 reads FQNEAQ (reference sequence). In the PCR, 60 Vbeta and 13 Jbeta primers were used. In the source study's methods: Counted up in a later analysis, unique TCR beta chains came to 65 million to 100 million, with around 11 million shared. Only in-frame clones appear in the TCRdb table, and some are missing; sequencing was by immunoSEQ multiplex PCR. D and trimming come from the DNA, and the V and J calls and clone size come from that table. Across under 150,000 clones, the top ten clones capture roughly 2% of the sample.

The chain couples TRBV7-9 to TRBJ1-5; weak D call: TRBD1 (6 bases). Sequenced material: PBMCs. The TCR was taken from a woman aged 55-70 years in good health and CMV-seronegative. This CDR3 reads CASSSQGFQPQHF. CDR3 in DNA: TGTGCCAGCAGCTCCCAGGGGTTTCAGCCCCAGCATTTT.